This T cell receptor beta chain is from a study of shared clonotypes between healthy human individuals. Study findings and constraints: Represented diversity (both genetic and exposure-history) was limited by the small number of donors. As a rule, naive subsets had a larger estimated richness than memory subsets.

Note on this clone: The antigen remains undetermined.

The CDR3 sequence is 15 residues long. V gave up 2 bases and J gave up 4 bases, with 14 bases separating them. In germline, CDR1 is SGHVS, CDR2 FQNEAQ. Template for every sorted-subset replicate PCR totaled 200 to 250 ng DNA, 25,000 to 35,000 T cell genomes. Clones were read by immunoSEQ multiplex PCR, and TCRdb kept only the in-frame ones, dropping some. The sample has about 600,000 clones, less than 98% seen once; the top ten hold 0.057%. The chain employs TRBV7-8 and TRBJ1-2, with TRBD1 as a possible D gene (6 bases). The source of this sequence is a woman under 40 in good health. The sample consisted of naive CD4+ T cells sorted from blood. Subset described: CD45RA+ positively selected. CDR3 residues: CASSLKEQGFYGYTF. CDR3 nucleotides: TGTGCCAGCAGCTTAAAGGAACAGGGATTCTATGGCTACACCTTC.